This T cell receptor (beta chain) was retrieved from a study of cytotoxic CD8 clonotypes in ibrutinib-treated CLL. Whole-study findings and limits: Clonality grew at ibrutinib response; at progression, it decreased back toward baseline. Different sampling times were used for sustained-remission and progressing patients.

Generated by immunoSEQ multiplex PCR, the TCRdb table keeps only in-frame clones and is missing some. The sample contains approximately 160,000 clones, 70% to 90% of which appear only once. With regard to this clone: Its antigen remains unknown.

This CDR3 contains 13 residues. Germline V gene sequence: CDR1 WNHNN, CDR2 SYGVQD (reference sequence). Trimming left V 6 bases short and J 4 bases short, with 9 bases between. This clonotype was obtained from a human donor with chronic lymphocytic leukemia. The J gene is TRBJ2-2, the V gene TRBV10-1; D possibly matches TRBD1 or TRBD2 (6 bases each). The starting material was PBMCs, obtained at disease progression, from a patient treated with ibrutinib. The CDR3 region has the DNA TGCGCCAGCAGAGGGGGAGGCACCGGGGAGCTGTTTTTT. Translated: CASRGGGTGELFF.